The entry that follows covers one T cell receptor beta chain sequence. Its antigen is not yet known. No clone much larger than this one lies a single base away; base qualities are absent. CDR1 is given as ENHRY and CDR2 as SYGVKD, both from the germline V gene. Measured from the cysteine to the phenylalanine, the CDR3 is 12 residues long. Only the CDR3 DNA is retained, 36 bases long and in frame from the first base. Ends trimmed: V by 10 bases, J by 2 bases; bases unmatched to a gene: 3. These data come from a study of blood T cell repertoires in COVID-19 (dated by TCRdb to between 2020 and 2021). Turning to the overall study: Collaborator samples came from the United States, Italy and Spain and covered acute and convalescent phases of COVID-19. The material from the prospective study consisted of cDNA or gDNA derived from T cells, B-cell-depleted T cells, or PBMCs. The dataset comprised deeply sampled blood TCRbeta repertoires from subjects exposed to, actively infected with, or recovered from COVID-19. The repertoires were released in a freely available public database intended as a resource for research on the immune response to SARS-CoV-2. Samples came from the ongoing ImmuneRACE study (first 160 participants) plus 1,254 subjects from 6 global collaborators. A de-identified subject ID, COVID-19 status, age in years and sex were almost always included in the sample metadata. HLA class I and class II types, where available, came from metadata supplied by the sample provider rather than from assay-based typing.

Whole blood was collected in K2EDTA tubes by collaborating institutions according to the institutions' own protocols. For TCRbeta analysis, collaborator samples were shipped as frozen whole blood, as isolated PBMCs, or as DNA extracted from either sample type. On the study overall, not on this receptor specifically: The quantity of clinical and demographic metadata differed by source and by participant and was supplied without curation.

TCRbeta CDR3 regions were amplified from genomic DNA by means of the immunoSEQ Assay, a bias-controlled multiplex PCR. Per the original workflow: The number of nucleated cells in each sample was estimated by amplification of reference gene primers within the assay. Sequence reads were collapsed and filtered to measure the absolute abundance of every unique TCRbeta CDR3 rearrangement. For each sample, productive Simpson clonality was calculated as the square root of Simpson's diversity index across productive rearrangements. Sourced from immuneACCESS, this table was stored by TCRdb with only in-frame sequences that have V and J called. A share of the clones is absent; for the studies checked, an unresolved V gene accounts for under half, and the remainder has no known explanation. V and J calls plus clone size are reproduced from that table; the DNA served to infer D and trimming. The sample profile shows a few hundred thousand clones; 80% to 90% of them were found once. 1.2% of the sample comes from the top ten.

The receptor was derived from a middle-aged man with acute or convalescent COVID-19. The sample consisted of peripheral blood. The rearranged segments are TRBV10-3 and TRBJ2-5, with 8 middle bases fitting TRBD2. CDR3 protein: CATAGDQETQYF. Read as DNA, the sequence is TGTGCCACAGCGGGAGATCAAGAGACCCAGTACTTC.